This TCR beta chain stems from a study of Tregs in tolerant kidney transplant recipients. Study results and caveats: Findings come from small patient numbers and require larger validation. Biological reproducibility was not directly addressed in this study. Expanding Tregs on activated donor B cells appeared to best identify donor-specific TCRbeta clones.

V was clipped by 0 bases and J by 4 bases; unmatched bases: 3. The germline gives CDR1 SGDLS, CDR2 YYNGEE. CDR3 length: 14 amino acids. Mixed chimerism was transient after nonmyeloablative marrow transplants from related graft donors. This clone was detected once. The antigen is unknown. This sample also contains other DNA sequences that code for the same CDR3. The data were produced by immunoSEQ multiplex PCR, yet TCRdb's version contains in-frame clones alone and is incomplete. Of about 50,000 clones in the sample, approximately 89% were seen once. This chain uses TRBV9 with TRBJ2-7, with 8 bases that match TRBD2. The source was CD8+ T cells from blood (PBMCs), collected 12 months after the transplant. This sequence was found in a human patient who received a combined kidney and bone marrow transplant. A share of the T cells may be of graft donor origin. The CDR3 sequence: CASSVDGRDYEQYF. CDR3 bases: TGTGCCAGCAGCGTAGACGGGAGGGATTACGAGCAGTACTTC.